What follows describes a single TCR beta chain. The sample is drawn from a study of blood T cell repertoires in COVID-19. Study at large: Samples representing acute and convalescent COVID-19 were sourced from the United States, Italy and Spain.

The study assigned cohorts using participant-reported clinical history. Recovered status applied to Cohort 3 donors who had two consecutive negative PCRs. It also applied to those with clearance or with symptom resolution. In the original analysis: Reference gene primer amplification gave nucleated cell count estimates. Libraries were prepared by immunoSEQ multiplex PCR; TCRdb keeps only in-frame clonotypes and omits some of them. That table furnishes V, J and clone size, whereas the DNA furnished D and trimming. The data hold 150,000 or so clones, with 75% to 90% observed a single time. CDR3 length: 16 residues. The V gene's germline CDR1 is KGHDR and CDR2 SFDVKD. V was pared by 9 bases and J by 4 bases, with 15 bases of the junction left unmatched.

Sequencing used PBMCs or T cells enriched from blood (not recorded which). The rearrangement uses TRBV24-1 and TRBJ2-7; 9 nucleotides agree with TRBD1. This clonotype was sampled from a woman in her sixties who had recovered from COVID-19. Written as DNA, the CDR3 is TGTGCCACCGCAGGGAGTGCGGGACAGGGTCGATACGAGCAGTACTTC. Protein: CATAGSAGQGRYEQYF.